What follows are 21 T cell receptor beta chains derived from one specimen sequenced in a study of cytomegalovirus exposure and HLA in healthy donors. Researchers ran the PCR with 60 Vbeta and 13 Jbeta primers. Profiling relied on immunoSEQ multiplex PCR, and the TCRdb table lists in-frame clones only, not all of them. The sample consists of fewer than 200,000 clones, roughly 70% of them appearing once. Sequences were obtained from PBMCs. These receptors were collected from a woman between 18 and 29 years old in good health and CMV-seropositive.

The V gene is TRBV12-5, the J gene TRBJ2-5, with a possible D match to TRBD1 (7 bases). The CDR3 is 15 amino acids. Trimming cost V 8 bases and J 2 bases, with 18 bases left between them. CDR1 is LGHNT and CDR2 is FRNRAP in the germline V gene. The CDR3 here is CASSRMTGTQETQYF. CDR3 coding DNA: TGTGCTAGTTCGCGCATGACAGGGACTCAAGAGACCCAGTACTTC.

This clone showed up just a few times. The chain carries TRBV6-5 and TRBJ2-1, with 11 positions matching TRBD2. The CDR3 contains 15 residues. Germline values: CDR1 MNHEY, CDR2 SVGAGI. V lost 4 bases, J lost 4 bases, and 3 bases stayed unmatched. The CDR3, as DNA: TGTGCCAGCAGTTTTCTAGCGGGGGGTTACAATGAGCAGTTCTTC. Translating gives CASSFLAGGYNEQFF.

The chain is built from TRBV5-8 and TRBJ2-7, with D perhaps matching TRBD2 (6 bases). The germline gives CDR1 SGHTS, CDR2 YDEGEE. Trimming shortened V by 0 bases and J by 0 bases, and 7 bases separated the two germline ends. The CDR3 has 14 amino acids. CDR3 sequence: CASSLAGGSYEQYF. CDR3 DNA: TGTGCCAGCAGCTTGGCCGGGGGCTCCTACGAGCAGTACTTC.

This clone was found once. At one of its ends the junction is not consistent with the germline gene, which may arise from a read error. The chain has TRBV11-2 and TRBJ1-6; the match to TRBD1 covers 9 bases. From germline, CDR1 is SGHAT and CDR2 FQNNGV. The CDR3 covers 15 residues. The DNA for the CDR3 is TGTGCCAGCAGCTCGGACAGGGGAGGAAATTCACCCCTCTACTTT. This encodes CASSSDRGGNSPLYF.

The V and J genes are TRBV5-6 and TRBJ2-2; 8 bases align to TRBD1. The CDR3 extends over 15 amino acids. Germline CDR1 is SGHDT and CDR2 is YYEEEE. V was pared by 0 bases and J by 8 bases, with 6 bases of the junction left unmatched. Here the CDR3 reads CASSLVRTGLGELFF. In DNA form, the CDR3 reads TGTGCCAGCAGCTTGGTCAGGACAGGGTTGGGGGAGCTGTTTTTT.

The chain is built from TRBV25-1 and TRBJ1-5, with a possible D match to TRBD1 (6 bases). The length of the CDR3 is 15 residues. Trimming pared 1 base from V and 4 bases from J, leaving 11 bases between. Germline V gene sequence: CDR1 MGHDK, CDR2 SYGVNS. DNA for the CDR3: TGTGCCAGCAGTGAATCCGAGGGGGTGAATCAGCCCCAGCATTTT. Protein sequence: CASSESEGVNQPQHF.

The chain has TRBV15 and TRBJ1-2, with D hard to call. This CDR3 is 13 amino acids long. Germline V lookup: CDR1 LNHNV, CDR2 YYDKDF (reference sequence). The V end was cut by 3 bases, the J end by 3 bases, with 8 bases between. Here the CDR3 reads CATSSGGDYGYTF. For the CDR3, the DNA is TGTGCCACCAGCAGTGGCGGAGACTATGGCTACACCTTC.

The V call is TRBV6-1, the J call TRBJ2-1; maybe TRBD1 (5 bases). Trimming took 6 bases from V and 15 from J, leaving 15 bases between them. Germline CDR1 and CDR2: MNHNS and SASEGT. This CDR3 region has 11 residues. CDR3 in DNA: TGTGCCAGCAGCCAGGGTCCTAAGAGGTTCTTC. This codes for CASSQGPKRFF.

This chain links TRBV7-6 with TRBJ1-5, with TRBD1 matching over 7 bases. V gave up 5 bases and J gave up 2 bases; unmatched junction bases: 12. From germline, CDR1 is SGHVS and CDR2 FNYEAQ. This CDR3 has 17 residues. The CDR3 reads CASSPRGGTVGNQPQHF. CDR3 DNA sequence: TGTGCCAGCAGCCCCCGGGGCGGGACAGTAGGCAATCAGCCCCAGCATTTT.

In its sample, this clone was seen once. The rearrangement uses TRBV30 and TRBJ2-1; D possibly corresponds to TRBD2 (5 bases). With 3 bases removed from V and 4 bases from J, the gap between germline ends came to 7 bases. The CDR3 extends over 12 amino acids. Germline V lookup: CDR1 GTSNPN, CDR2 SVGIG (reference sequence). For the CDR3, the DNA is TGTGCCTGGAGGTCGGGGTACAATGAGCAGTTCTTC. Translation: CAWRSGYNEQFF.

In its sample, this clone was seen once. The chain combines TRBV5-1 with TRBJ2-5; 9 nucleotides match TRBD1. The CDR3 consists of 15 residues. Losses at the gene ends were 4 bases for V and 6 bases for J; bases not matched to a gene: 10. The V gene's germline CDR1 is SGHRS and CDR2 YFSETQ. CDR3 DNA sequence: TGCGCCAGCAGCAACGGGACAGGGAATGTGAAGACCCAGTACTTC. Protein: CASSNGTGNVKTQYF.

The CDR3 reads CASSLQGENTEAFF. Written as DNA, the CDR3 is TGTGCCAGCAGCTTACAGGGGGAGAACACTGAAGCTTTCTTT. The genes are TRBV11-1 and TRBJ1-1, with 7 bases identical to TRBD1. Per germline, CDR1 SGHAT and CDR2 FQDESV (reference sequence). CDR3 size: 14 residues. J gave up 1 base and V 2 bases, and 1 base lay outside the gene matches. The complete variable domain, with remaining parts taken from reference TRBV11-1 and TRBJ1-1, reads EAEVAQSPRYKITEKSQAVAFWCDPISGHATLYWYRQILGQGPELLVQFQDESVVDDSQLPKDRFSAERLKGVDSTLKIQPAELGDSAMYLCASSLQGENTEAFFGQGTRLTVV.

The chain carries TRBV27 and TRBJ2-1; no firm D call. V was cut by 0 bases and J by 5 bases, with 8 bases left in between. CDR1 is MNHEY and CDR2 is SMNVEV in the germline V gene (reference sequence). The CDR3 contains 14 residues. CDR3 sequence: CASSLSTGNNEQFF. The CDR3 bases are TGTGCCAGCAGTTTATCGACTGGAAACAATGAGCAGTTCTTC.

V gene TRBV4-2 combines with J gene TRBJ2-1; 10 bases match TRBD2. The junction had 10 bases not matched to a gene; V was cut back by 2 bases and J by 0 bases. The CDR3 has 19 amino acids. Per germline, CDR1 LGHNA and CDR2 YNFKEQ. This CDR3 is CASSQFGGSGGSSYNEQFF. The DNA for the CDR3 is TGTGCCAGCAGCCAATTTGGGGGTAGCGGGGGGAGCTCCTACAATGAGCAGTTCTTC.

Only one count was recorded for this clone. The chain employs TRBV4-3 and TRBJ2-5, with TRBD2 identical over 13 bases. V lost 1 base to trimming and J lost 4 bases; unmatched junction nucleotides: 9. The CDR3 length is 18 residues. Germline loops: CDR1 LGHNA, CDR2 YSLEER. The CDR3 region has the DNA TGCGCCAGCAGCCAAGGGACTAGCGGGGGATCAGGGGGAGAGACCCAGTACTTC. Protein sequence: CASSQGTSGGSGGETQYF.

V and J are TRBV9 and TRBJ2-3; 7 positions match TRBD2. V trimming: 4 bases; J trimming: 2 bases; junction bases outside the gene matches: 10. From germline, CDR1 is SGDLS and CDR2 YYNGEE. The CDR3 is 16 residues long. In DNA form, the CDR3 reads TGTGCCAGCAGCCCCTCGGGTAGCGGGTACACAGATACGCAGTATTTT. As protein: CASSPSGSGYTDTQYF.

V is TRBV7-2 and J is TRBJ2-7, with a weak D call TRBD2 (6 bases). The CDR3 loop spans 14 amino acids. V shed 5 bases and J shed 3 bases, with 14 bases lying between them. Per germline, CDR1 SGHTA and CDR2 FQGNSA. The CDR3 coding sequence is TGTGCCAGCAGCGCATGGCCGGGAGTCTACGAGCAGTACTTC. It is translated as CASSAWPGVYEQYF.

The CDR3 sequence is CASRRGPDNSPLHF. CDR3 nucleotides: TGTGCCAGCAGGAGAGGTCCGGATAATTCACCCCTCCACTTT. V and J are TRBV25-1 and TRBJ1-6; D gene unclear. Germline V gene sequence: CDR1 MGHDK, CDR2 SYGVNS. Trimming removed 6 bases at V and 5 bases at J, with 11 bases between. The CDR3 length is 14 residues.

The J gene is TRBJ1-6, the V gene TRBV9; no definite D call. V lost 0 bases to trimming and J lost 6 bases, with 4 bases between them. This CDR3 comprises 13 residues. From germline, CDR1 is SGDLS and CDR2 YYNGEE. This CDR3 is CASSVVGNSPLHF. In DNA, the CDR3 is TGTGCCAGCAGCGTAGTCGGTAATTCACCCCTCCACTTT.

This clone showed up just once. The chain joins TRBV2 to TRBJ1-5; 9 nucleotides agree with TRBD1. CDR3 size: 17 residues. CDR1 and CDR2 from the germline V gene are SNHLY and FYNNEI. Unmatched junction bases numbered 13, after V lost 8 bases and J lost 2 bases. The CDR3 bases are TGTGCCAGCGGACGTTGGGACAGGGCGGTTGGCAATCAGCCCCAGCATTTT. This translates into CASGRWDRAVGNQPQHF. The full variable domain, completed using reference TRBV2 and TRBJ1-5, is EPEVTQTPSHQVTQMGQEVILRCVPISNHLYFYWYRQILGQKVEFLVSFYNNEISEKSEIFDDQFSVERPDGSNFTLKIRSTKLEDSAMYFCASGRWDRAVGNQPQHFGDGTRLSIL.

This clone was picked up a small number of times. This chain links TRBV10-3 with TRBJ1-1; 9 bases fit TRBD1. Trimming removed 6 bases from V and 4 bases from J; junction bases left unmatched: 3. Germline V gene sequence: CDR1 ENHRY, CDR2 SYGVKD. The CDR3 totals 13 residues. The CDR3 sequence: CAIRGTGITEAFF. CDR3 in DNA: TGTGCCATCAGGGGGACAGGGATCACTGAAGCTTTCTTT.